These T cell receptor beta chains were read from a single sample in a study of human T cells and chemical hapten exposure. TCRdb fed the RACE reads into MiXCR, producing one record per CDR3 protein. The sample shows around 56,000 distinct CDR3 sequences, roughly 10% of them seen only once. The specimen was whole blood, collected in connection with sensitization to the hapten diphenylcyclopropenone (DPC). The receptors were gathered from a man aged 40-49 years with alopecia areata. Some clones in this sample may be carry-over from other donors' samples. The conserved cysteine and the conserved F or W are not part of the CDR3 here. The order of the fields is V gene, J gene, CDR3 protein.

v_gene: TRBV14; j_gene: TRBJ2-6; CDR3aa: ASSPRSGLLYSGANVLT
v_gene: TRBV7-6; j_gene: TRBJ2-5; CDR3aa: ASSLGAGTSGKETQY
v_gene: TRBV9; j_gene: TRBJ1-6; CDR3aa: ASSLLGQEKSPLH
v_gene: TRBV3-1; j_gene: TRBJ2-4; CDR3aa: ASSQEDSWGRGNIQY
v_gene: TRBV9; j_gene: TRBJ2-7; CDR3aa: ASSVAPGSSYEQY
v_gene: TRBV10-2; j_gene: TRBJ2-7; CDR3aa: ASSLFFLRQGAVYEQY
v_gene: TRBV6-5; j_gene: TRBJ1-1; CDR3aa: ASSYSVRLAVRGTEAF
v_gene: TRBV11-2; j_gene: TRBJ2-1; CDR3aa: ASSLVLSSYNEQF
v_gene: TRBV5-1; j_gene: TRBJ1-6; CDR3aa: ASSRDSFGNSPLH
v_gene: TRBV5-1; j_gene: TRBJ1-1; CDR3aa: ASSSPRGKGEAF
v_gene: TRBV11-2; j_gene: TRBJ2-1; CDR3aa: ASKVSGRDYNEQF
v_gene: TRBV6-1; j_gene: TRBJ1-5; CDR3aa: ASSPQGSGNQPQH
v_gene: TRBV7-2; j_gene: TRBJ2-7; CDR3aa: ASSFGTASYEQY